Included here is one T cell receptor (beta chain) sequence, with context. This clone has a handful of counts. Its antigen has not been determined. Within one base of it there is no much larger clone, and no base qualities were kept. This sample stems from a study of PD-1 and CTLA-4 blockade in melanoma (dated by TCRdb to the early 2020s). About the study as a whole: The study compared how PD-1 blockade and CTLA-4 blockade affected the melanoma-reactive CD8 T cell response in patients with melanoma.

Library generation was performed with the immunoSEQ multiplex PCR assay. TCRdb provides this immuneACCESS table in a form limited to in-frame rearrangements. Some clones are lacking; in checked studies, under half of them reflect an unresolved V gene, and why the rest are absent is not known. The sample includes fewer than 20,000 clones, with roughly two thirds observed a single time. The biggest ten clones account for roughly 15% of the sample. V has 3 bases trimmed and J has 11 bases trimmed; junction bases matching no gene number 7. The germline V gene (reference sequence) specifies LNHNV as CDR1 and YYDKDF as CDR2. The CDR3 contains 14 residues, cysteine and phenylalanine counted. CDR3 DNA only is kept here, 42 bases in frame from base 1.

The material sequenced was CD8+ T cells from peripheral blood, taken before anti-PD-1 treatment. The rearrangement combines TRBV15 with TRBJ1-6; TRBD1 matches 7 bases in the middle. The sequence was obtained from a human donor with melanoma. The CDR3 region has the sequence CATSSETGYPPLHF. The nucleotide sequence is TGTGCCACCAGCAGCGAGACAGGGTATCCACCCCTCCACTTT.